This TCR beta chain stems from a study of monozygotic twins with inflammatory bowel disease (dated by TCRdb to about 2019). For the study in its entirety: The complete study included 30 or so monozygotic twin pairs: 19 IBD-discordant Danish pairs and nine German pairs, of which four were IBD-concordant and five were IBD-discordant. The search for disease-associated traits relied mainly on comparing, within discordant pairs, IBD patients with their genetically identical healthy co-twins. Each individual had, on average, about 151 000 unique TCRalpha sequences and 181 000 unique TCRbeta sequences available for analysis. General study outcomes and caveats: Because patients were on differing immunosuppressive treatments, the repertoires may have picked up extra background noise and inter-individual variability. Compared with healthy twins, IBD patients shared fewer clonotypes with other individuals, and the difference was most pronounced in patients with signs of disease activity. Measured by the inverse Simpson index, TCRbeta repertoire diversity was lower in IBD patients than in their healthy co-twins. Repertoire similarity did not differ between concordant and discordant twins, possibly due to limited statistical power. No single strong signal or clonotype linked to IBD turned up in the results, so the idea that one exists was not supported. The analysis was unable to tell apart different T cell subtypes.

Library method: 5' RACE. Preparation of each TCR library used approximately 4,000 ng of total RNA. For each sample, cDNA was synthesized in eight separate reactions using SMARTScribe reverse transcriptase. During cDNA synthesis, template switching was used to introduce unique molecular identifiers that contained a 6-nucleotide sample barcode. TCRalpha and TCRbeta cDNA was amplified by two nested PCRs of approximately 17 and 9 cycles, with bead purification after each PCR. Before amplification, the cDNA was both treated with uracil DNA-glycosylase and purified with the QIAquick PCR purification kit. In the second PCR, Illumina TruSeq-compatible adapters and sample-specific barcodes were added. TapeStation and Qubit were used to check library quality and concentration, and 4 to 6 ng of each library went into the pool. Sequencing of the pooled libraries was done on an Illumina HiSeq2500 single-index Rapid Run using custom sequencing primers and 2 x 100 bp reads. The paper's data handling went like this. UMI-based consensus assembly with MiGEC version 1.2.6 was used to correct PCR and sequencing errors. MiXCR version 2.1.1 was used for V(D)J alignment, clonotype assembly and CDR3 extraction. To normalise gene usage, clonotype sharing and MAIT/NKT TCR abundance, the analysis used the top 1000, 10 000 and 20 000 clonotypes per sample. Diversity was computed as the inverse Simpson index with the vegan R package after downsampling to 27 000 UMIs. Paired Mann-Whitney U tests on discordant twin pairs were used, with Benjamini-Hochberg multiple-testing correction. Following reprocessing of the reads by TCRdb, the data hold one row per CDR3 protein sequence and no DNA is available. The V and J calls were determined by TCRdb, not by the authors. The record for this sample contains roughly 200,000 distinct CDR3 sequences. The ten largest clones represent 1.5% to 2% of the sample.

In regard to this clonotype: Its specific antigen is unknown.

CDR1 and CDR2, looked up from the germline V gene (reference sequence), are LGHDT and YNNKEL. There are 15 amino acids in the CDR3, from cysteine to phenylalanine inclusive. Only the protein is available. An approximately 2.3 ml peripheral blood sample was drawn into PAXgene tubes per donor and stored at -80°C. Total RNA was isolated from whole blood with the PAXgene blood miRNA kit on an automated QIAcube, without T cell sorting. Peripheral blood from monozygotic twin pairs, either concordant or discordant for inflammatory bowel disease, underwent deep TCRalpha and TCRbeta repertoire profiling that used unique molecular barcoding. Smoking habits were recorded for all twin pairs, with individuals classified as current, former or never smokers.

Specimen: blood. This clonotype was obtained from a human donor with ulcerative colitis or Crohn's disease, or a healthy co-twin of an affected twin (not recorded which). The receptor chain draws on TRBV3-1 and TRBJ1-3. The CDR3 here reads CASSPAGGSGNTIYF.